A single sample is the source of the 11 T cell receptor beta chains below, sequenced in a study of T cells in Graves' hyperthyroidism and ophthalmopathy. From RNA transcripts, TCR beta CDR3 regions were amplified. Researchers ran a first-round RT-PCR on the TCR CDR3 using the HTBI primer set. From the multiplex PCR reads, TCRdb called clonotypes with MiXCR, one entry per CDR3 protein. The sample includes a few hundred thousand distinct CDR3 sequences, roughly 22% of them seen just once. Sequences were obtained from blood. The receptors were sampled from a man aged 25-40 years with Graves' ophthalmopathy.

There are many counts of this clonotype. The chain joins TRBV6-6 to TRBJ1-1, with 7 bases fitting TRBD1. Germline V gene lookup returns CDR1 MNHNY and CDR2 SVGAGI (reference sequence). V was pared by 2 bases and J by 0 bases, with 6 bases of the junction left unmatched. The CDR3 runs 16 residues. CDR3 bases: TGTGCCAGCAGTTACGAACAGGGGCCCTTGAACACTGAAGCTTTCTTT. Translating gives CASSYEQGPLNTEAFF.

The chain recombines TRBV2 with TRBJ1-4; tentative D call: TRBD1 (5 bases). Germline CDR1 and CDR2: SNHLY and FYNNEI. Trimming took 4 bases from V and 8 from J, leaving 14 bases between them. CDR3 length: 14 residues. The CDR3 coding sequence is TGTGCCAGCAGTGGTCAGGGAGGAGGGGAAAAACTGTTTTTT. Its translation: CASSGQGGGEKLFF.

This clonotype appeared many times. V and J are TRBV2 and TRBJ2-7; D is possibly TRBD1 (5 bases). Germline V gene lookup returns CDR1 SNHLY and CDR2 FYNNEI. This CDR3 comprises 13 residues. V dropped 3 bases and J dropped 0 bases, with 6 bases sitting between them. CDR3 sequence reads: CASSDRDSYEQYF. The CDR3 nucleotides read TGTGCCAGCAGTGACAGGGACTCCTACGAGCAGTACTTC. Supplemented by reference TRBV2 and TRBJ2-7, the full variable domain reads EPEVTQTPSHQVTQMGQEVILRCVPISNHLYFYWYRQILGQKVEFLVSFYNNEISEKSEIFDDQFSVERPDGSNFTLKIRSTKLEDSAMYFCASSDRDSYEQYFGPGTRLTVT.

The rearrangement uses TRBV28 and TRBJ1-1; D remains ambiguous. The germline V gene has CDR1 MDHEN and CDR2 SYDVKM. CDR3 size: 11 residues. Between the trimmed V and J ends, which lost 10 bases and 4 bases, there was a span of 10 bases. The chain's CDR3 is CATGQSTEAFF. CDR3 DNA: TGTGCCACCGGGCAGTCCACTGAAGCTTTCTTT.

This clonotype was recorded at least ten times. CDR3 coding DNA: TGCAGTGCTAGAGCCCTTATACATGACAGTCCTACTGAAGCTTTCTTT. Translating gives CSARALIHDSPTEAFF. J is TRBJ1-1 and V is TRBV20-1; tentatively, D is TRBD1 (5 bases). The CDR3 is 16 residues long. Trimming pared 1 base from V and 5 bases from J, leaving 20 bases between. Germline CDR1 DFQATT, CDR2 SNEGSKA (reference sequence).

This clonotype was observed a few times. The rearrangement links TRBV6-1 to TRBJ2-1; no reliable D call. The CDR3 spans 14 residues. Looked up from germline, CDR1 is MNHNS and CDR2 is SASEGT. V dropped 8 bases and J dropped 0 bases, with 11 bases sitting between them. In DNA, the CDR3 is TGTGCCAGCGAGGTGGAGAGCTCCTACAATGAGCAGTTCTTC. Residues: CASEVESSYNEQFF.

This clonotype was seen a handful of times. The chain employs TRBV19 and TRBJ2-1, with 12 positions matching TRBD1. V gave up 4 bases and J gave up 8 bases; unmatched junction bases: 6. In germline, CDR1 is LNHDA, CDR2 SQIVND (reference sequence). The CDR3 is 15 residues long. This CDR3 reads CASSTSGTGGYEQFF. CDR3 DNA: TGTGCCAGTAGTACATCCGGGACAGGGGGCTATGAGCAGTTCTTC.

This clonotype occurred a few times. The J gene is TRBJ2-7, the V gene TRBV11-2; 9 nucleotides match TRBD2. Unmatched junction bases numbered 9, after V lost 5 bases and J lost 4 bases. CDR3 length: 15 residues. Germline values: CDR1 SGHAT, CDR2 FQNNGV. The CDR3 DNA is TGTGCCAGCAGCCCGTCTCTAGCGGGATATTACGAGCAGTACTTC. Its protein is CASSPSLAGYYEQYF.

This chain links TRBV5-1 with TRBJ1-5, with 7 bases matching TRBD1. Losses at the gene ends were 0 bases for V and 9 bases for J; bases not matched to a gene: 6. Looked up from germline, CDR1 is SGHRS and CDR2 is YFSETQ. The CDR3 is 14 amino acids. The CDR3 sequence is CASSLGDRGSPQHF. DNA of the CDR3: TGCGCCAGCAGCTTGGGGGACAGAGGCTCGCCCCAGCATTTT.

This clonotype was detected many times. The rearrangement links TRBV5-1 to TRBJ2-3; D is possibly TRBD2 (6 bases). With 0 bases removed from V and 1 base from J, the gap between germline ends came to 6 bases. Germline V gene lookup returns CDR1 SGHRS and CDR2 YFSETQ. This CDR3 is built from 14 residues. In DNA form, the CDR3 reads TGCGCCAGCAGCTTGGCTAGCGGCACAGATACGCAGTATTTT. As protein: CASSLASGTDTQYF. The variable domain in full, with the rest retrieved from reference TRBV5-1 and TRBJ2-3, is KAGVTQTPRYLIKTRGQQVTLSCSPISGHRSVSWYQQTPGQGLQFLFEYFSETQRNKGNFPGRFSGRQFSNSRSEMNVSTLELGDSALYLCASSLASGTDTQYFGPGTRLTVL.

Concerning this clonotype: This may stem from a read error, because a much larger clone lies one nucleotide away. The CDR3 reads CAIRGMRSSYEQFF. The CDR3, as DNA: TGTGCCATTAGAGGGATGAGGAGCTCCTACGAGCAGTTCTTC. The chain uses TRBV28 and TRBJ2-7, with a weak D call TRBD2 (5 bases). The DNA end favors TRBJ2-1, so the J call may be wrong. The CDR3 is made up of 14 amino acids. The germline CDR1 and CDR2 sequences are MDHEN and SYDVKM.